The clone carrying this TCR beta chain has ten or more counts. TCR beta CDR3 sequences were amplified from RNA transcripts. Carried out on the TCR CDR3, a first-round RT-PCR used the HTBI primer set. TCRdb ran MiXCR on the multiplex PCR reads and lists one entry per CDR3 protein. This table has about 560,000 distinct CDR3 sequences, 16% appearing once. The data were taken from a study of T cells in Graves' hyperthyroidism and ophthalmopathy. V shed 6 bases and J 8 bases; nucleotides not matched to a gene: 17. CDR1 and CDR2 (germline): DFQATT, SNEGSKA (reference sequence). The CDR3 sequence is 16 residues long.

This receptor was taken from a woman aged 18 to 35 with Graves' hyperthyroidism. The sample comprised blood. The chain uses TRBV20-1 and TRBJ2-3, with TRBD2 matching over 10 bases. The CDR3 DNA sequence: TGCAGTGCGAGTACTGGACTAGCGGTCGTGATTGGTACGCAGTATTTT. This gives the protein CSASTGLAVVIGTQYF.